This TCR beta chain came from a study of naive and memory T cell subsets. The CDR3 covers 12 residues. Trimming shortened V by 5 bases and J by 2 bases, and 9 bases separated the two germline ends. Germline V lookup: CDR1 SQVTM, CDR2 ANQGSEA. An equimolar mix of two oligonucleotides served as the beta constant-region primer for TRBC1 and TRBC2. Nested alpha and beta constant-region primers with the SP2 primer drove four PCR rounds on ligated cDNA. A 12-nucleotide UMI and the SP2 primer were added to the cDNA 3' end by oligonucleotide ligation. MiXCR was run by TCRdb on the UMI-ligation and nested PCR reads, yielding one entry per CDR3 protein. The top ten hold around 0.92% of the sample, which has 100,000 to 150,000 distinct CDR3 sequences, approximately 37% seen once.

The genes are TRBV29-1 and TRBJ1-1; the D is unclear. The clonotype comes from a human donor in good health. Sequenced: central memory CD4+ T cells from blood. The CDR3: CSVSTRNTEAFF. CDR3 sequence (DNA): TGCAGCGTTAGCACACGAAACACTGAAGCTTTCTTT.